In this sample, the clone carrying this TCR beta chain turned up many times. Germline CDR1 reads SGHRS; CDR2 reads YFSETQ. V was shortened by 2 bases and J by 1 base, with 6 bases between the two germline ends. This CDR3 comprises 14 residues. The sample belongs to a study of tumor and adjacent non-tumor tissue in lung cancer. This sample's RNA came from whole unsorted tissue. The normal lung tissue was taken more than 3 cm from the tumor edge. A modified ARM-PCR protocol with three rounds of nested PCR amplified TCRbeta. From the multiplex PCR reads, TCRdb called clonotypes with MiXCR, one entry per CDR3 protein. Among some 68,000 distinct CDR3 sequences listed, approximately 73% were seen once.

This TCR was sampled from a man in his 60s with non-small cell lung cancer. The gene calls are TRBV5-1 and TRBJ1-4; tentative D call: TRBD1 (6 bases). Sequencing used distant non-tumor lung tissue. The DNA for the CDR3 is TGCGCCAGCAGCTTACAGGGAACTAATGAAAAACTGTTTTTT. Its protein product is CASSLQGTNEKLFF.